A selection of T cell receptor beta chains follows, all from one sample in a study of blood T cells in healthy people across ages. Each CDR3 protein gets one entry after TCRdb re-called the 5' RACE reads with MiXCR. The data show about 640,000 distinct CDR3 sequences, around 54% seen once. Sequencing was done on a sample of blood. The source of these receptors is a man aged 60 to 75 in good health. Each CDR3 is given with its conserved first and last residue. Fields, in order: D gene, clone size, V gene, J gene, CDR3 DNA, CDR3 protein. D genes are given only for firm matches. Expanded clones get a size class; other rows say once, few or many, or leave the size out.

TRBD2	.	TRBV20-1	TRBJ2-1	TGCAGTGCTCCACCGGGGGGGTCCTACAATGAGCAGTTCTTC	CSAPPGGSYNEQFF
TRBD1	many	TRBV7-9	TRBJ1-2	TGTGCCGGGAGCCGGGACAGGGGGCTCGGCTATGGCTACACCTTC	CAGSRDRGLGYGYTF
.	.	TRBV7-9	TRBJ1-5	TGTGCCAGCAGCTTAGGGGTAGCGGACCAGCCCCAGCATTTT	CASSLGVADQPQHF
TRBD1	.	TRBV19	TRBJ2-7	TGTGCCAGTAGCTCATCCGGGACAGGGCCTGGATACGAGCAGTACTTC	CASSSSGTGPGYEQYF
.	.	TRBV11-2	TRBJ1-6	TGTGCCAGCAGCTCGCAGGGACGCGGTTCACCCCTCCACTTT	CASSSQGRGSPLHF
TRBD1	.	TRBV11-2	TRBJ2-7	TGTGCCAGCAGCTTCCACACAGGGGGCGAGCAGTACTTC	CASSFHTGGEQYF
TRBD1	.	TRBV20-1	TRBJ2-5	TGCAGTGCTACTCGAGGCCGGGACAGTTTCCAAGAGACCCAGTACTTC	CSATRGRDSFQETQYF
.	few	TRBV5-5	TRBJ1-2	TGTGCCAGCAGCCACTTCGTCCGTACCGGTGACTATGGCTACACCTTC	CASSHFVRTGDYGYTF
.	once	TRBV4-1	TRBJ1-3	TGCGCCAGCAGCCTAAAAGGGGGTAACACCATATATTTT	CASSLKGGNTIYF
TRBD1	once	TRBV6-6	TRBJ2-1	TGTGCCAGCAGTATGGGACAGGGGTCCAATGAGCAGTTCTTC	CASSMGQGSNEQFF
TRBD2	.	TRBV25-1	TRBJ2-1	TGTGCCAGCAGTCCCCGGGGGAGGGCCTACAATGAGCAGTTCTTC	CASSPRGRAYNEQFF
.	once	TRBV7-6	TRBJ2-7	TGTGCCAGCAGCTTGGCCCAAGGGGTCGAGCAGTACTTC	CASSLAQGVEQYF
.	.	TRBV7-2	TRBJ2-5	TGTGCCAGCAGCTTCGGTGTTTACCTGCCTATCAATGAGCAGTACTTC	CASSFGVYLPINEQYF
.	.	TRBV27	TRBJ2-1	TGTGCCAGCAGAGGCGACAGGCACTACAATGAGCAGTTCTTC	CASRGDRHYNEQFF
TRBD2	.	TRBV6-6	TRBJ2-3	TGTGCCAGCACCTATAGCGGGGGAGTCTCTTCGACAGATACGCAGTATTTT	CASTYSGGVSSTDTQYF
TRBD1	.	TRBV20-1	TRBJ2-7	TGCAGTGCTGGTACAGGGGCGGGTGAGCAGTACTTC	CSAGTGAGEQYF
.	.	TRBV20-1	TRBJ2-7	TGCAGTGCTAGAGCCTTTGGGGCAGGACCCTACGAGCAGTACTTC	CSARAFGAGPYEQYF
.	few	TRBV9	TRBJ2-5	TGTGCCAGCAGCTATGGACAGCTCAGAGGGCAAGAGACCCAGTACTTC	CASSYGQLRGQETQYF
.	.	TRBV11-2	TRBJ2-1	TGTGCCAGCAGCTTAGAAGGACTCTCCCCGAATGAGCAGTTCTTC	CASSLEGLSPNEQFF
TRBD1	.	TRBV5-1	TRBJ1-5	TGCACCAGCAGCTGGTCGGGACAGGGCAATCAGCCCCAGCATTTT	CTSSWSGQGNQPQHF
.	few	TRBV6-1	TRBJ1-1	TGTGCCAGCAGTGTGGAGGAGCTCACTGAAGCTTTCTTT	CASSVEELTEAFF
.	once	TRBV5-1	TRBJ1-1	TGCGCCAGCAGCTTGAATGGGCTGAACACTGAAGCTTTCTTT	CASSLNGLNTEAFF
.	once	TRBV2	TRBJ2-3	TGTGCCAGCAGTGAAGGGAGGCCTAGCACAGATACGCAGTATTTT	CASSEGRPSTDTQYF
TRBD2	.	TRBV11-3	TRBJ2-1	TGTGCCAGCAGCTTATCGCGGGGGACTTGGGAGCAGTTCTTC	CASSLSRGTWEQFF
TRBD2	.	TRBV11-2	TRBJ2-3	TGTGCCAGCAGCTCCAACTCGGGGGGAGGTACGCAGTATTTT	CASSSNSGGGTQYF
.	.	TRBV12-3/TRBV12-4	TRBJ2-5	TGTGTCAGCAGACGAGGGGCTACCCAAGAGACCCAGTACTTC	CVSRRGATQETQYF
TRBD1	.	TRBV12-3/TRBV12-4	TRBJ2-1	TGTGCCAGCAGGATGACAGGGAACGTGGGTGAGCAGTTCTTC	CASRMTGNVGEQFF
.	many	TRBV28	TRBJ2-7	TGTGCCAGCAGTTTCGGGCAGGATTACGAGCAGTACTTC	CASSFGQDYEQYF
.	.	TRBV11-2	TRBJ2-4	TGTGCCAGCAGCGCAGGGGTTACAAAAACGGAGCAGTACTTC	CASSAGVTKTEQYF
.	.	TRBV7-9	TRBJ1-3	TGTGCCAGCAGCCCGGGCTGGGACACCGGGGCCTCTGGAAACACCATATATTTT	CASSPGWDTGASGNTIYF
TRBD1	.	TRBV7-9	TRBJ2-7	TGTGCCAGCAGCATTAGGACAGGGGGCGAGCAGTACTTC	CASSIRTGGEQYF
.	.	TRBV3-1	TRBJ1-6	TGTGCCAGCAGCCCGGACCGCACCGTAACACCCCTCCACTTT	CASSPDRTVTPLHF
.	.	TRBV5-1	TRBJ1-4	TGCGCCAGCAGTTTGGCTTCGGGACGGAGGAATGAAAAACTGTTTTTT	CASSLASGRRNEKLFF
.	few	TRBV20-1	TRBJ2-7	TGCAGTGTCCCGGACGGGAGCTCCTACGAGCAGTACTTC	CSVPDGSSYEQYF
TRBD1	.	TRBV5-6	TRBJ1-2	TGTGTCAGCAGCTGTCAGGGGGTCTATGGCTACACCTTC	CVSSCQGVYGYTF
TRBD1	.	TRBV20-1	TRBJ2-1	TGCAGTGCTGGGGGACAGGCAGGGGCCTACAATGAGCAGTTCTTC	CSAGGQAGAYNEQFF
.	.	TRBV11-2	TRBJ2-7	TGTGCCAGCAGCGGGACCCTTGCCTCCTACGAGCAGTACTTC	CASSGTLASYEQYF
TRBD2	.	TRBV12-3/TRBV12-4	TRBJ2-3	TGTGCCACGAAGTCCGTTTTAGCGGGGGATACGCAGTATTTT	CATKSVLAGDTQYF
.	.	TRBV6-5	TRBJ2-7	TGTGCCAGCAGGACCCCGCTCGAGCAGTACTTC	CASRTPLEQYF
.	few	TRBV28	TRBJ2-5	TGTGCCAGCAGTGAGAAGACCCAGTACTTC	CASSEKTQYF
TRBD2	.	TRBV28	TRBJ2-1	TGTGCCAGCAGATCCCTAGCGGGGGGAAGGAATGAGCAGTTCTTC	CASRSLAGGRNEQFF
TRBD2	.	TRBV11-2	TRBJ2-1	TGTGCCAGCAGCTTGAGGGGGGCTAGCGGGGTTAGGTGGAATGAGCAGTTCTTC	CASSLRGASGVRWNEQFF
.	.	TRBV5-1	TRBJ1-1	TGCGCCAGCAGCTTGGGGGCCTTAGCTTTCTTT	CASSLGALAFF
TRBD2	.	TRBV5-1	TRBJ2-2	TGCGCCAGCAGCAGCGGGACTCGCGCCGGGGAGCTGTTTTTT	CASSSGTRAGELFF
TRBD1	.	TRBV12-3/TRBV12-4	TRBJ2-3	TGTGCCAGCAGTTTGGACAGGGAGAGTACGCAGTATTTT	CASSLDRESTQYF
TRBD2	few	TRBV7-2	TRBJ2-7	TGTGCCAGCAGCTTAGTCGGCGGGGGGGCCAACGAGCAGTACTTC	CASSLVGGGANEQYF
.	once	TRBV12-3/TRBV12-4	TRBJ2-3	TGTGCCAGCAGCCACGAGGTGCCCGATACGCAGTATTTT	CASSHEVPDTQYF
.	.	TRBV25-1	TRBJ1-3	TGTGCCAGCAGTGAAATCGGAAACACCATATATTTT	CASSEIGNTIYF
TRBD2	.	TRBV9	TRBJ2-5	TGTGCCAGCAGCGTAGACCCTAGCGGGGTTCAAGAGACCCAGTACTTC	CASSVDPSGVQETQYF
.	.	TRBV4-1	TRBJ1-6	TGCGCCAGCGGCCAAGAAGAAGAACGGGGGGATTCACCCCTCCACTTT	CASGQEEERGDSPLHF
TRBD2	.	TRBV4-2	TRBJ2-3	TGTGCCAGCAGCCAAGACTACAAGACTAGCCTCAAGGGGGATACGCAGTATTTT	CASSQDYKTSLKGDTQYF
.	.	TRBV5-1	TRBJ2-7	TGCGCCAGCAGCTGGGCGGGATCCTACGAGCAGTACTTC	CASSWAGSYEQYF
.	.	TRBV2	TRBJ2-7	TGTGCCAGCAGTGACTTCTACGAGCAGTACTTC	CASSDFYEQYF
.	.	TRBV20-1	TRBJ1-1	TGCAGTGCTAGAAGGGGCAGGGCGGGACCTTTCTTT	CSARRGRAGPFF
TRBD2	.	TRBV20-1	TRBJ2-5	TGCAGTGCTAGAGCCCCCCGCCTAGCGGGGGGTAGAGGAGAGACCCAGTACTTC	CSARAPRLAGGRGETQYF